Listed here are 17 T cell receptor beta chains from one sample, sequenced in a study of blood T cell repertoires in COVID-19. The data were produced by immunoSEQ multiplex PCR, yet TCRdb's version contains in-frame clones alone and is incomplete. The profile shows a few hundred thousand clones, about 85% of them singletons. Sequenced material: PBMCs or T cells enriched from blood (not recorded which). The source of these receptors is a woman aged 50 to 60 who had been exposed to COVID-19.

This rearrangement joins TRBV30 to TRBJ2-2, with D unresolved. Trimming shortened V by 0 bases and J by 6 bases, and 14 bases separated the two germline ends. The CDR3 consists of 15 residues. CDR1 is GTSNPN and CDR2 is SVGIG in the germline V gene (reference sequence). The CDR3 sequence is CAWSVARPVAGELFF. The CDR3 DNA reads TGTGCCTGGAGTGTAGCCAGGCCCGTAGCCGGGGAGCTGTTTTTT.

The chain links TRBV6-5 to TRBJ1-2; TRBD1 aligns across 7 bases. Germline V CDR1 and CDR2: MNHEY, SVGAGI. The CDR3 extends over 12 amino acids. Unmatched junction bases numbered 4, after V lost 3 bases and J lost 9 bases. The CDR3 DNA reads as TGTGCCAGCAGTTATCGGACAGGCCGCTACACCTTC. Translation: CASSYRTGRYTF.

The chain couples TRBV6-2 or TRBV6-3 to TRBJ1-1; D unresolved. The V gene lost 5 bases and the J gene lost 8 bases, with 15 bases spanning the gap. This CDR3 has 13 amino acids. CDR1 and CDR2 (germline): MNHEY, SVGEGT. The CDR3 region is CASSPPRPGEAFF. The DNA of the CDR3 is TGTGCCAGCAGTCCCCCCAGGCCAGGAGAAGCTTTCTTT.

This chain connects TRBV5-6 to TRBJ2-5, with a tentative D call TRBD1 (5 bases). Germline assignment: CDR1 SGHDT and CDR2 YYEEEE. The CDR3 has 13 amino acids. V was pared by 4 bases and J by 2 bases, with 9 bases between. The CDR3 DNA is TGTGCCAGCAGCGGAGACAGACAAGAGACCCAGTACTTC. This sequence encodes CASSGDRQETQYF.

The chain recombines TRBV27 with TRBJ1-2; maybe TRBD1 (5 bases). CDR3 length: 13 residues. From germline, CDR1 is MNHEY and CDR2 SMNVEV (reference sequence). V was clipped by 1 base and J by 6 bases, with 9 bases between them. CDR3 protein: CASSLFGGDGYTF. The CDR3 nucleotides read TGTGCCAGCAGTTTATTCGGAGGGGATGGCTACACCTTC.

The chain employs TRBV28 and TRBJ1-1; TRBD1 agrees at 9 bases. This CDR3 region has 12 residues. Unmatched junction bases numbered 2, after V lost 1 base and J lost 11 bases. Germline V gene lookup returns CDR1 MDHEN and CDR2 SYDVKM. The CDR3 region has the DNA TGTGCCAGCAGTTTATACAGGGGGCGGGCTTTCTTT. Protein sequence: CASSLYRGRAFF.

J is TRBJ1-1 and V is TRBV7-9; 8 bases are shared with TRBD1. This CDR3 is built from 14 residues. In germline, CDR1 is SEHNR, CDR2 FQNEAQ (reference sequence). The junction had 5 bases not matched to a gene; V was cut back by 7 bases and J by 1 base. This CDR3 is CASIFGQGNTEAFF. The CDR3 DNA reads as TGTGCCAGCATCTTTGGACAGGGGAACACTGAAGCTTTCTTT.

The chain is built from TRBV19 and TRBJ1-2; D ambiguous. V lost 5 bases and J 6 bases, leaving 10 bases between the germline ends. Germline V lookup: CDR1 LNHDA, CDR2 SQIVND (reference sequence). The CDR3 has 12 amino acids. DNA of the CDR3: TGTGCCAGTAGTCCCTCAGAGGATGGCTACACCTTC. Translating it yields CASSPSEDGYTF. Using reference TRBV19 and TRBJ1-2 for the parts outside the CDR3, the full variable domain is DGGITQSPKYLFRKEGQNVTLSCEQNLNHDAMYWYRQDPGQGLRLIYYSQIVNDFQKGDIAEGYSVSREKKESFPLTVTSAQKNPTAFYLCASSPSEDGYTFGSGTRLTVV.

The chain employs TRBV15 and TRBJ1-4, with D unresolved. The CDR3 is 14 amino acids. CDR1 is LNHNV and CDR2 is YYDKDF in the germline V gene (reference sequence). V shed 1 base and J shed 8 bases, with 11 bases lying between them. CDR3 nucleotide sequence: TGTGCCACCAGCAGAGGGTTGAGGAACGAAAAACTGTTTTTT. It encodes CATSRGLRNEKLFF.

This clone was found a few times. The gene calls are TRBV19 and TRBJ2-4; 8 nucleotides align to TRBD1. The germline V gene has CDR1 LNHDA and CDR2 SQIVND (reference sequence). The CDR3 runs to 13 residues. V lost 7 bases and J lost 8; bases outside the gene matches: 7. CDR3 sequence reads: CASTRQGQDIQYF. For the CDR3, the DNA is TGTGCCAGTACCAGACAGGGGCAAGACATTCAGTACTTC.

The chain employs TRBV7-8 and TRBJ2-2, with TRBD1 matching over 7 bases. The V gene end was trimmed by 5 bases and the J gene end by 2 bases; junction bases not matched to a gene: 8. CDR3 length: 16 amino acids. Germline-derived CDR1 and CDR2 are SGHVS and FQNEAQ. CDR3 bases: TGTGCCAGCAGCATACAGACAGGGTTCAACACCGGGGAGCTGTTTTTT. Translated: CASSIQTGFNTGELFF. The variable domain in full, completed from reference TRBV7-8 and TRBJ2-2, reads GAGVSQSPRYKVAKRGQDVALRCDPISGHVSLFWYQQALGQGPEFLTYFQNEAQLDKSGLPSDRFFAERPEGSVSTLKIQRTQQEDSAVYLCASSIQTGFNTGELFFGEGSRLTVL.

The chain carries TRBV5-6 and TRBJ1-2; TRBD1 is a possible D gene (5 bases). Germline values: CDR1 SGHDT, CDR2 YYEEEE. Trimming shortened V by 4 bases and J by 3 bases, and 13 bases separated the two germline ends. This CDR3 contains 14 residues. Written as DNA, the CDR3 is TGTGCCAGCAGCCTGGGACCCCGGGACTATGGCTACACCTTC. As protein: CASSLGPRDYGYTF.

The chain employs TRBV11-2 and TRBJ2-1; D is unresolved. Germline V CDR1 and CDR2: SGHAT, FQNNGV. Trimming pared 2 bases from V and 6 bases from J, leaving 11 bases between. This CDR3 contains 14 residues. For the CDR3, the DNA is TGTGCCAGCAGCTTATACTCTGGGCCCAATGAGCAGTTCTTC. Residues: CASSLYSGPNEQFF.

This clone showed up just a few times. V is TRBV6-4 and J is TRBJ1-1; TRBD1 might be the D (6 bases). Between the trimmed V and J ends, which lost 4 bases and 7 bases, there was a span of 16 bases. The CDR3 loop spans 14 amino acids. The germline gives CDR1 MRHNA, CDR2 SNTAGT. The CDR3 protein is CASSVGGGGSEAFF. CDR3 nucleotide sequence: TGTGCCAGCAGTGTCGGGGGAGGGGGAAGTGAAGCTTTCTTT.

The V and J genes are TRBV9 and TRBJ2-1; 9 nucleotides line up with TRBD2. This CDR3 region has 14 residues. Germline CDR1 reads SGDLS; CDR2 reads YYNGEE. With 4 bases clipped from V and 5 bases from J, the junction kept 4 bases outside the gene matches. CDR3 nucleotides: TGTGCCAGCAGCAGACTAGCGGTCGACAATGAGCAGTTCTTC. Protein sequence: CASSRLAVDNEQFF.

J is TRBJ1-2 and V is TRBV2; D not resolved. The V end lost 8 bases, the J end lost 8 bases, and 18 bases lay between the germline ends. Germline loops: CDR1 SNHLY, CDR2 FYNNEI. The CDR3 consists of 13 residues. Written as DNA, the CDR3 is TGTGCCAGCGGAGTTGATGGCGGGGAGGGCTACACCTTC. Its translation is CASGVDGGEGYTF.

This chain uses TRBV3-1 (or the pseudogene TRBV3-2) with TRBJ2-3, with D unresolved. V was trimmed by 0 bases and J by 6 bases, leaving 7 bases between them. The CDR3 spans 13 residues. Germline V lookup: CDR1 LGHDT, CDR2 YNNKEL (reference sequence). In DNA form, the CDR3 reads TGTGCCAGCAGCCAAGAGCGGCCGGATACGCAGTATTTT. The encoded protein is CASSQERPDTQYF.